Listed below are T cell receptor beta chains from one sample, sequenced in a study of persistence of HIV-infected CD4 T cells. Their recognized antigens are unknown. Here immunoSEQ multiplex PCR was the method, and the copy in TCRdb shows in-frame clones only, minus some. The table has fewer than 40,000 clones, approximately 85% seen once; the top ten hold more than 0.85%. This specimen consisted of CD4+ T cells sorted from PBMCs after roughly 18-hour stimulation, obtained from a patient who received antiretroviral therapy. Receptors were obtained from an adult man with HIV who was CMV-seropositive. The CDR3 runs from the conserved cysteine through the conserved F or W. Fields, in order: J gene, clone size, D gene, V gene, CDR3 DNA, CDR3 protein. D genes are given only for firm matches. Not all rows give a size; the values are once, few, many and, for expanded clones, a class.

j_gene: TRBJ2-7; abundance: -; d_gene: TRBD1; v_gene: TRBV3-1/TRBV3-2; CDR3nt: TGTGCCAGCAGCAAGGGACAGTCCTTCCACGAGCAGTACTTC; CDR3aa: CASSKGQSFHEQYF
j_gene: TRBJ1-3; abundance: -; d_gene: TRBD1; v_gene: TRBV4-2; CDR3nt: TGTGCCAGCAGCCAGGACAGGGGGCCTGGAAACACCATATATTTT; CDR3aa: CASSQDRGPGNTIYF
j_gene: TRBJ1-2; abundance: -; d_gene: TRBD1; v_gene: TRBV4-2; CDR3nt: TGTGCCAGCCGCCGGGACAGGGGGCAGCAGGGCTATGGCTACACCTTC; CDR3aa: CASRRDRGQQGYGYTF
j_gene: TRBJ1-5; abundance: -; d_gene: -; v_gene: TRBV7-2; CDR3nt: TGTGCCAGCAGCTTCGAGATGAATCAGCCCCAGCATTTT; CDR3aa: CASSFEMNQPQHF
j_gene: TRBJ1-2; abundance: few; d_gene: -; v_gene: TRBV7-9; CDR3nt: TGTGCCAGCAGCACCCCGTTCAGGGGCGACCCTTGGTATGGCTACACCTTC; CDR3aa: CASSTPFRGDPWYGYTF
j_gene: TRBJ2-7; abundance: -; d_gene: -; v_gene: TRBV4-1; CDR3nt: TGCGCCAGCAGCCGTTGGCGGGGTTCCGAGCAGTACTTC; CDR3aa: CASSRWRGSEQYF
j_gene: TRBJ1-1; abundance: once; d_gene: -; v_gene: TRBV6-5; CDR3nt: TGTGCCAGCAGTTTCCAGGGAGGAGCTTTCTTT; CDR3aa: CASSFQGGAFF
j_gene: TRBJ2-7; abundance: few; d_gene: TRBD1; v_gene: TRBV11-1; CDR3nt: TGTGCCAGCAGCTTGGGACAGGGGGCATCTAAAAACGAGCAGTACTTC; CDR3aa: CASSLGQGASKNEQYF
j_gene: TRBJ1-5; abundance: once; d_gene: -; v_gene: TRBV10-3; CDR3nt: TGTGCCACTAGGGACGGGGTATGGCCCCAGCATTTT; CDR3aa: CATRDGVWPQHF
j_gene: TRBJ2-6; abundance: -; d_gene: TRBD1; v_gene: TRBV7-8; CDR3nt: TGTGCCAGCAGCCCGCCGGGACAGGGTTTTGGGGCCAACGTCCTGACTTTC; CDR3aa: CASSPPGQGFGANVLTF
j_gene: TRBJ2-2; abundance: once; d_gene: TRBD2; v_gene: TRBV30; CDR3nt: TGTGCCTGGAAGGTGTGGACTAGACTGTCCGGGGAGCTGTTTTTT; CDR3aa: CAWKVWTRLSGELFF
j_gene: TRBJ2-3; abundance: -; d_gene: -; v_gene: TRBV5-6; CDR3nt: TGTGCCAGCAGCTTGGTACTAGCTAAGACAGATACGCAGTATTTT; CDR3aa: CASSLVLAKTDTQYF
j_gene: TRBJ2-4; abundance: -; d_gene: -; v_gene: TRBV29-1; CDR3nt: TGCAGCGTTAGCTCAGGGACCTTAGGCAACATTCAGTACTTC; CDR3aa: CSVSSGTLGNIQYF
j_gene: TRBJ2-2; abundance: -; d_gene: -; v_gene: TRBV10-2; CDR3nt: TGCGCCAGCACCTCGGACCTTACCGGGGAGCTGTTTTTT; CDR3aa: CASTSDLTGELFF
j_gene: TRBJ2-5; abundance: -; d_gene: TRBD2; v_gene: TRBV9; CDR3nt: TGTGCCAGCAGCGTAGCGGGCGCGGGGGGGCTGCAGGGGACCCAGTACTTC; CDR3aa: CASSVAGAGGLQGTQYF
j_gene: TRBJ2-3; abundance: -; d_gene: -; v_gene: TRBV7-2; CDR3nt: TGTGCCAGCAGCTTAGGGCGGAGCACAGATACGCAGTATTTT; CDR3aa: CASSLGRSTDTQYF
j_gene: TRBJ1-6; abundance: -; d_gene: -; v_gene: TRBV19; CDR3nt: TGTGCCAGTAGTATCATTCTGAGCTCCTATAATTCACCCCTCCACTTT; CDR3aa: CASSIILSSYNSPLHF
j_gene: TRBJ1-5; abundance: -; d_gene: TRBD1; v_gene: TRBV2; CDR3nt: TGTGCCAGCAGTATCCAGGGGGATAGCAATCAGCCCCAGCATTTT; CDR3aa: CASSIQGDSNQPQHF
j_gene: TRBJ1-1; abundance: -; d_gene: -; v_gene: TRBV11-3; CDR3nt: TGTGCCAGCAGCTCGGGGGGCAGTTATGAAGCTTTCTTT; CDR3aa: CASSSGGSYEAFF
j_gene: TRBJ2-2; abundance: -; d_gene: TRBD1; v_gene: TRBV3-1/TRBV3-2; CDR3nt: TGTGCCAGCAGCCGGTACAGGGGAGGGGAGCTGTTTTTT; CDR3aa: CASSRYRGGELFF
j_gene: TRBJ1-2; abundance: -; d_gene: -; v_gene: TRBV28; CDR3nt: TGTGCCAGCAGTCCTCCGACGGTTAACTATGGCTACACCTTC; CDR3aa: CASSPPTVNYGYTF
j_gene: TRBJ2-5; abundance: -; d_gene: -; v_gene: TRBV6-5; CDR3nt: TGTGCCAGCAGTTGGGGGTCGGGGTTTAAAGAGACCCAGTACTTC; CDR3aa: CASSWGSGFKETQYF
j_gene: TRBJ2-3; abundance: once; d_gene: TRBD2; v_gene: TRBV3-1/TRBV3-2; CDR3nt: TGTGCCAGCAGCCAGAGACAGCTAGCGGGGGGGCAGGGTACGCAGTATTTT; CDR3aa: CASSQRQLAGGQGTQYF
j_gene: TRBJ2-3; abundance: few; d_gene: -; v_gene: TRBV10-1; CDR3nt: TGCGCCAGCAGTGAAAATAGAGCGGCCGATACGCAGTATTTT; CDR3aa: CASSENRAADTQYF
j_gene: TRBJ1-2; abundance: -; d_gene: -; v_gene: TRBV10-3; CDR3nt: TGTGCCATAACGGAGGGGTCGGGCTATGGCTACACCTTC; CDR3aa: CAITEGSGYGYTF
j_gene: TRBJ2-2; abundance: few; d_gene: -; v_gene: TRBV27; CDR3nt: TGTGCCAGCAGTTTAACCCCCCTCACCGGGGAGCTGTTTTTT; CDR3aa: CASSLTPLTGELFF
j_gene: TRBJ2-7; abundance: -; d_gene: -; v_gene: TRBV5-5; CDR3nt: TGTGCCAGCAGCTTGGACAGGACCTACGAGCAGTACTTC; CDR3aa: CASSLDRTYEQYF
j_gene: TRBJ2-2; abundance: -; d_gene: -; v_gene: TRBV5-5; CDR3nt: TGTGCCAGCAGCTTACTTCCTGTGAACACCGGGGAGCTGTTTTTT; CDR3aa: CASSLLPVNTGELFF
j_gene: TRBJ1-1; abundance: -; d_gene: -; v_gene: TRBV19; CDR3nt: TGTGCCAGTAGTATGGATGGGTCCCTGAACACTGAAGCTTTCTTT; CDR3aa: CASSMDGSLNTEAFF
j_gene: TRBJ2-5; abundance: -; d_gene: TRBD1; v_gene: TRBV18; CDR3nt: TGTGCCAGCTCGACCGGGACAGGGTCGCAGACCCAGTACTTC; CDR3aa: CASSTGTGSQTQYF
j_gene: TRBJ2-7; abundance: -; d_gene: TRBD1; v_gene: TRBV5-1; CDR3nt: TGCGCCAGCAGCTTGGGGGCAGGGGGTGACGAGCAGTACTTC; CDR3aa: CASSLGAGGDEQYF
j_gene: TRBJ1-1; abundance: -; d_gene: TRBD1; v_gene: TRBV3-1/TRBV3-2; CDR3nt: TGTGCCAGCAGCCTCCTTGAGACAGGGGTATCTGAAGCTTTCTTT; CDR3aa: CASSLLETGVSEAFF
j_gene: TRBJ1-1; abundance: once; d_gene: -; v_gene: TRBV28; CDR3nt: TGTGCCAGCACCTTGGATTTTCGGGACACTGAAGCTTTCTTT; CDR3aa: CASTLDFRDTEAFF
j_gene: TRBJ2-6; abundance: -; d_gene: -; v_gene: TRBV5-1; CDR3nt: TGCGCCAGCAATCGGGACACTAGCTCTGGGGCCAACGTCCTGACTTTC; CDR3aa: CASNRDTSSGANVLTF
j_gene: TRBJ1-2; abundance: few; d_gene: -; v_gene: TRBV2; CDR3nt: TGTGCCAGCAGTGAAGTCCCAGGGTGGAACTATGGCTACACCTTC; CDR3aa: CASSEVPGWNYGYTF
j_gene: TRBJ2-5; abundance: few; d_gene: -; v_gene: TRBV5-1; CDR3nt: TGCGCCAGCAGGGCTGACAGTAGCCAAGAGACCCAGTACTTC; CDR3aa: CASRADSSQETQYF
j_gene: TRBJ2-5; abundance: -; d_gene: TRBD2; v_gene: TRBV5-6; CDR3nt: TGTGCCAGCAGCTTTAGGGTAGCGGGTTTAAAAGAGACCCAGTACTTC; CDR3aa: CASSFRVAGLKETQYF
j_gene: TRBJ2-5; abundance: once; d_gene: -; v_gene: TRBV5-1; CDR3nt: TGCGCCAGCAGCCGAAGTCCCAGCCGGGGAGAGGAGACCCAGTACTTC; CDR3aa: CASSRSPSRGEETQYF
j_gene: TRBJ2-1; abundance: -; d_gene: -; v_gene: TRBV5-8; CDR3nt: TGTGCCAGCAGCTTATTTCGTAAGGGGGTCAATGAGCAGTTCTTC; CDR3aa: CASSLFRKGVNEQFF
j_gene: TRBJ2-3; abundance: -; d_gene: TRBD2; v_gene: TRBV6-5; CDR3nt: TGTGCCAGCAATCAGCGGGGGCCCACAGATACGCAGTATTTT; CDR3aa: CASNQRGPTDTQYF
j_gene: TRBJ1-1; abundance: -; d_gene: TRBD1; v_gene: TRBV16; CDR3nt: TGTGCCAGCAGCCCTCGGGACAGATCGAACACTGAAGCTTTCTTT; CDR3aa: CASSPRDRSNTEAFF
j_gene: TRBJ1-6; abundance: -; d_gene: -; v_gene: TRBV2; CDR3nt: TGTGCCAGCAGTGCCAGGCAGTATAATTCACCCCTCCACTTT; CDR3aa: CASSARQYNSPLHF
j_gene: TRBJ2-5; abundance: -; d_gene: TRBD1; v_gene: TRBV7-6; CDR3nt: TGTGCCAGCAGCTTGGGGACAGGGCAATCGAAGAAGACCCAGTACTTC; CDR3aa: CASSLGTGQSKKTQYF
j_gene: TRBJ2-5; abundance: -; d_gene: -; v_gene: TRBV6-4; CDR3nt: TGTGCCAGCAGTGACTCGATAGCTTTAGAGACCCAGTACTTC; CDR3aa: CASSDSIALETQYF
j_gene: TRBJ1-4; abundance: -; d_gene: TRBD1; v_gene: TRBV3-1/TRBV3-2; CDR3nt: TGTGCCAGCAGCGGGGGCGCGGGACAGCGAGGCTGGGATTTT; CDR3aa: CASSGGAGQRGWDF
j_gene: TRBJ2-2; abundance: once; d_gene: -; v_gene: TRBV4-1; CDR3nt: TGCGCCAGCAGCCAGGCTCTATGGCAGAAGGGGCCCTACACCGGGGAGCTGTTTTTT; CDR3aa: CASSQALWQKGPYTGELFF
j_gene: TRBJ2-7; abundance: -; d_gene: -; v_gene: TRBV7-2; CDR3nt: TGTGCCAGCAGCTTAGGGGGCCACTACGAGCAGTACTTC; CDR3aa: CASSLGGHYEQYF
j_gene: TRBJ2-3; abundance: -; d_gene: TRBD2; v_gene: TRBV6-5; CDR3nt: TGTGCCAGCAGTTACGGACTAGCGGGGGCGAATACGCAGTATTTT; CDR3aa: CASSYGLAGANTQYF
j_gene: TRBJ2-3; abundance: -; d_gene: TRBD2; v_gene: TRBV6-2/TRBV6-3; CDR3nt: TGTGCCAGCAGTTCCCCCTCTCGACTAGCGGGGCTTACAGATACGCAGTATTTT; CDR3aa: CASSSPSRLAGLTDTQYF
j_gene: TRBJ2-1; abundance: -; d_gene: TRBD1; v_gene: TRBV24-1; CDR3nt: TGTGCCACCAGTGATCCGGGACAGGGTGACTACAATGAGCAGTTCTTC; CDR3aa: CATSDPGQGDYNEQFF
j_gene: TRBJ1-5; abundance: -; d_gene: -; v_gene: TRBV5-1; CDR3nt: TGCGCCAGCAGCTTGACAGGGAAGAGGGATCAGCCCCAGCATTTT; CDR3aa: CASSLTGKRDQPQHF
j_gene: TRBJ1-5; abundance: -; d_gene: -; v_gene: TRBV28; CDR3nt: TGTGCCAGCAGGCGAGGGGGGCCCCAGCATTTT; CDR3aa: CASRRGGPQHF
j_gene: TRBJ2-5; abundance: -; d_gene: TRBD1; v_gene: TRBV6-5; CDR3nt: TGTGCCAGCAGCAACACAGGGGACCCCCAAGAGACCCAGTACTTC; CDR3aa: CASSNTGDPQETQYF
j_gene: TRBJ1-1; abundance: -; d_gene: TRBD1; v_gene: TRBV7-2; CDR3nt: TGTGCCAGCAGCTTAGTCGACAGGGGGAACACTGAAGCTTTCTTT; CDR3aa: CASSLVDRGNTEAFF
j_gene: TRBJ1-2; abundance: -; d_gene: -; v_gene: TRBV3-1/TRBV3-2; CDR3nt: TGTGCCAGCAGCCATTCAGGGAACTATGGCTACACCTTC; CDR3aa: CASSHSGNYGYTF
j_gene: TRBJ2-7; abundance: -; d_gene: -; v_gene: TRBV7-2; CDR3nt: TGTGCCAGCACCGGTCTAGCCGCCGAGCAGTACTTC; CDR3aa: CASTGLAAEQYF
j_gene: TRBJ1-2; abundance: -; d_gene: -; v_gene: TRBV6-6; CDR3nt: TGTGCCAGCAGTTCCGGAATCCCCCGGAGTGGCTACACCTTC; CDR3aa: CASSSGIPRSGYTF
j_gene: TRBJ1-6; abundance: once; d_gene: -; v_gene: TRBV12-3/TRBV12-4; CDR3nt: TGTGCCAGCAGTTTTAAGGACTCACCCCTCCACTTT; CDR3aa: CASSFKDSPLHF
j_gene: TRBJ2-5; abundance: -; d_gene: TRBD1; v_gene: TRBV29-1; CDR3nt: TGCAGCGTCAAGACAGGGGGCGGGGAGACCCAGTACTTC; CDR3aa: CSVKTGGGETQYF